Presented here are 14 T cell receptor beta chains from one specimen sequenced in a study of cytomegalovirus exposure and HLA in healthy donors. Vbeta (60) and Jbeta (13) primers were used in the PCR. Method: immunoSEQ multiplex PCR; TCRdb's copy keeps in-frame clones and lacks some. The listing contains 200,000 to 250,000 clones. Source material: PBMCs. The source of these receptors is a girl aged 2 to 10 in good health and CMV-seropositive.

The CDR3 is CASRRWTQPYEQYF. As DNA, the CDR3 is TGTGCCAGCAGACGGTGGACACAGCCCTACGAGCAGTACTTC. This rearrangement joins TRBV27 to TRBJ2-7, with D possibly being TRBD1 (5 bases). The V gene's germline CDR1 is MNHEY and CDR2 SMNVEV (reference sequence). Trimming stripped 6 bases from V and 2 bases from J, with 14 bases between. This CDR3 spans 14 amino acids.

The chain recombines TRBV7-2 with TRBJ2-1; 8 positions match TRBD2. CDR1 and CDR2 from the germline V gene are SGHTA and FQGNSA. The CDR3 loop spans 15 amino acids. V lost 6 bases to trimming and J lost 4 bases; unmatched junction nucleotides: 8. The CDR3 nucleotides are TGTGCCAGCAGAAATCCGGGACTAGGATACAATGAGCAGTTCTTC. This encodes CASRNPGLGYNEQFF. The full variable domain, in which reference TRBV7-2 and TRBJ2-1 provide the parts outside the CDR3, is GAGVSQSPSNKVTEKGKDVELRCDPISGHTALYWYRQSLGQGLEFLIYFQGNSAPDKSGLPSDRFSAERTGGSVSTLTIQRTQQEDSAVYLCASRNPGLGYNEQFFGPGTRLTVL.

The CDR3, as DNA: TGTGCCAGCAGCTTTCGGGCGCGGGGGACCCAGTACTTC. Translated: CASSFRARGTQYF. The genes are TRBV7-2 and TRBJ2-5, with D perhaps matching TRBD2 (6 bases). Germline values: CDR1 SGHTA, CDR2 FQGNSA. Trimming pared 3 bases from V and 7 bases from J, leaving 12 bases between. The CDR3 consists of 13 residues.

The rearrangement links TRBV6-6 to TRBJ1-2, with 7 bases fitting TRBD1. The CDR3 loop spans 16 amino acids. CDR1 and CDR2 (germline): MNHNY, SVGAGI (reference sequence). Germline trimming cut 0 bases from V and 4 bases from J; bases unmatched to any gene: 8. CDR3 protein: CASSYSGQETSYGYTF. The CDR3 DNA follows: TGTGCCAGCAGTTACTCCGGACAGGAAACTTCCTATGGCTACACCTTC.

V is TRBV9 and J is TRBJ1-1; no reliable D call. Trimming stripped 0 bases from V and 6 bases from J, with 15 bases between. Per germline, CDR1 SGDLS and CDR2 YYNGEE. The CDR3 totals 15 residues. The CDR3 is CASSVDEEVSPEAFF. For the CDR3, the DNA is TGTGCCAGCAGCGTAGATGAAGAAGTAAGCCCTGAAGCTTTCTTT.

The chain recombines TRBV5-4 with TRBJ2-1; TRBD2 matches at 7 bases. Germline loops: CDR1 SGHNT, CDR2 YYREEE (reference sequence). V lost 7 bases, J lost 5 bases, and 9 bases stayed unmatched. This CDR3 comprises 14 residues. The CDR3 coding sequence is TGTGCCAGCCAGCGGGAAGGCCCGCACAATGAGCAGTTCTTC. Translation: CASQREGPHNEQFF.

The chain is built from TRBV7-6 and TRBJ1-2; D is perhaps TRBD1 (6 bases). The CDR3 loop spans 13 amino acids. V was clipped by 5 bases and J by 4 bases, with 11 bases between them. Per germline, CDR1 SGHVS and CDR2 FNYEAQ. In DNA form, the CDR3 reads TGTGCCAGCAGCGCCGGACAGTCCTATGGCTACACCTTC. This encodes CASSAGQSYGYTF.

The chain recombines TRBV10-1 with TRBJ2-2, with D hard to call. V lost 6 bases to trimming and J lost 3 bases, with 11 bases between them. Germline V gene sequence: CDR1 WNHNN, CDR2 SYGVQD (reference sequence). CDR3 length: 14 residues. CDR3 nucleotide sequence: TGCGCCAGCAGCCCACGACGGGACACCGGGGAGCTGTTTTTT. It translates to CASSPRRDTGELFF.

This rearrangement joins TRBV11-3 to TRBJ2-1; TRBD2 agrees at 8 bases. The CDR3 has 18 residues. J lost 7 bases, V lost 0 bases, and 14 bases had no gene match. Looked up from germline, CDR1 is SGHNT and CDR2 is YENEEA. The CDR3 coding sequence is TGTGCCAGCAGCTTAGATTCTGTCGAGCGGGAGTATCGTAATGAGCAGTTCTTC. It translates to CASSLDSVEREYRNEQFF.

The genes are TRBV28 and TRBJ2-7; TRBD2 agrees at 7 bases. Trimming removed 8 bases from V and 0 bases from J; junction bases left unmatched: 4. Germline V gene lookup returns CDR1 MDHEN and CDR2 SYDVKM. The CDR3 is 13 residues long. The CDR3: CASLLANSYEQYF. The CDR3 DNA sequence: TGTGCCAGCTTACTAGCGAACTCCTACGAGCAGTACTTC.

This chain connects TRBV6-1 to TRBJ1-4; D not certain. Germline CDR1 reads MNHNS; CDR2 reads SASEGT. The CDR3 is made up of 18 amino acids. V dropped 4 bases and J dropped 1 base, with 19 bases sitting between them. The CDR3 DNA sequence: TGTGCCAGCAGTGTATGGACTCCAGGAGTCCTAACTAATGAAAAACTGTTTTTT. It yields the protein CASSVWTPGVLTNEKLFF.

This chain uses TRBV2 with TRBJ2-1; TRBD2 is a possible D gene (5 bases). The V gene lost 7 bases and the J gene lost 7 bases, with 11 bases spanning the gap. Germline assignment: CDR1 SNHLY and CDR2 FYNNEI. CDR3 length: 12 residues. The CDR3 spells CASKVERNEQFF. In DNA, the CDR3 is TGTGCCAGCAAGGTAGAGCGGAATGAGCAGTTCTTC.

The J gene is TRBJ2-3, the V gene TRBV30; a weak D match, TRBD1 (6 bases). Trimming removed 3 bases from V and 11 bases from J, with 15 bases in between. Germline CDR1 GTSNPN, CDR2 SVGIG (reference sequence). This CDR3 is built from 12 residues. The chain's CDR3 is CAWSPGVRVQYF. The CDR3, as DNA: TGTGCCTGGAGCCCAGGGGTTCGGGTGCAGTATTTT.

The chain links TRBV5-1 to TRBJ2-7; 13 bases match TRBD2. The germline V gene has CDR1 SGHRS and CDR2 YFSETQ. The CDR3 covers 17 residues. V lost 4 bases, J lost 4 bases, and 11 bases stayed unmatched. The CDR3 loop reads CASSPRTSGSYQYEQYF. CDR3 DNA sequence: TGCGCCAGCAGCCCCAGGACTAGCGGGAGTTATCAGTACGAGCAGTACTTC.